The rows below give T cell receptor beta chains drawn from one sample of a study of T cell responses to AZD1222 COVID-19 vaccine. The repertoire was sequenced with immunoSEQ multiplex PCR; TCRdb's copy has only in-frame clones and lacks some. The sample consists of around 110,000 clones, less than 90% of them appearing once. Sequenced material: peripheral blood, taken on day 0 of AZD1222 vaccination. All receptors derive from an adult in good health. Each CDR3 is given with its conserved first and last residue. D genes are given only for firm matches. Only part of the rows carry a size: once, few, many, or a class if the clone is expanded.

v_gene,d_gene,j_gene,abundance,CDR3nt,CDR3aa
TRBV18,TRBD2,TRBJ2-1,.,TGTGCCAGCTCGCTCAGTAGCGGGAAGCAGTTCTTC,CASSLSSGKQFF
TRBV10-1,TRBD2,TRBJ2-7,.,TGCGCCAGCGGGCGGGAGGGCTACGAGCAGTACTTC,CASGREGYEQYF
TRBV28,TRBD1,TRBJ2-7,.,TGTGCCAGCAGTACTCCGTCGACAGGGGCCTACGAGCAGTACTTC,CASSTPSTGAYEQYF
TRBV7-2,TRBD2,TRBJ2-1,.,TGTGCCAGCAGCGAACCCGGGACTAGAGGGTGGAGGAATGAGCAGTTCTTC,CASSEPGTRGWRNEQFF
TRBV28,.,TRBJ2-3,.,TGTGCCAGCAGTTTTAGGCAGGGCACGCAGTATTTT,CASSFRQGTQYF
TRBV27,.,TRBJ2-1,.,TGTGCCAGCAGTCTATGGACCTTCGGCTACAATGAGCAGTTCTTC,CASSLWTFGYNEQFF
TRBV28,.,TRBJ2-1,.,TGTGCCAGCACGGCGGAGATATACAATGAGCAGTTCTTC,CASTAEIYNEQFF
TRBV14,.,TRBJ1-1,.,TGTGCCAGCAGCCCCCGGGGAGTGTTAGGAGCTTTCTTT,CASSPRGVLGAFF
TRBV28,.,TRBJ1-5,.,TGTGCCAGCTGTAACAATCAGCCCCAGCATTTT,CASCNNQPQHF
TRBV10-3,.,TRBJ1-5,.,TGTGCCATCAGTGGGGTTGGAGGGGGTAATCAGCCCCAGCATTTT,CAISGVGGGNQPQHF
TRBV11-3,.,TRBJ2-5,.,TGTGCCAGCAGCTTAGGGCAAGAGACCCAGTACTTC,CASSLGQETQYF
TRBV6-5,.,TRBJ1-2,.,TGTGCCAGCAGGGACACAGGGAGGGGTAACTATGGCTACACCTTC,CASRDTGRGNYGYTF
TRBV6-1,TRBD1,TRBJ2-1,.,TGTGCCAGCAGTGAAGGTCCCGACAGGGGTGAGCAGTTCTTC,CASSEGPDRGEQFF
TRBV29-1,.,TRBJ2-7,.,TGCAGCGCTGGGGACCCTTGGAGCTCCTACGAGCAGTACTTC,CSAGDPWSSYEQYF
TRBV19,TRBD1,TRBJ1-2,few,TGTGCCAGTAGCCACGCGGGACAGGGTTACTATGGCTACACCTTC,CASSHAGQGYYGYTF
TRBV6-4,.,TRBJ2-2,few,TGTGCCAGCAGTGACGGAACAGGGATGGGCACCGGGGAGCTGTTTTTT,CASSDGTGMGTGELFF
TRBV9,.,TRBJ1-6,.,TGTGCCAGCAGCGTAGAGGGCAGGGTGGGCTCACCCCTCCACTTT,CASSVEGRVGSPLHF
TRBV5-8,.,TRBJ1-5,.,TGTGCCAGCAGCTTGGGAGGGGATGGCAATCAGCCCCAGCATTTT,CASSLGGDGNQPQHF
TRBV28,.,TRBJ2-7,once,TGTGCCAGCAGTTTAGTCTCGGGCTCAGCAGGGATACGCTACGAGCAGTACTTC,CASSLVSGSAGIRYEQYF
TRBV15,.,TRBJ1-6,.,TGTGCCACCAGCATGAGGCTGTCAGATTCACCCCTCCACTTT,CATSMRLSDSPLHF
TRBV4-1,.,TRBJ2-4,.,TGCGCCAGCAGCCAGGAAGGAAACATTCAGTACTTC,CASSQEGNIQYF
TRBV11-2,.,TRBJ2-1,.,TGTGCCAGCAGCTTAGTTAGGGCGGGCCCTGAGCAGTTCTTC,CASSLVRAGPEQFF
TRBV9,.,TRBJ1-2,.,TGTGCCAGCAGCCCTCGCAGGGTAGACTATGGCTACACCTTC,CASSPRRVDYGYTF